This entry describes one T cell receptor beta chain. No antigen is known for it. Primers: 60 Vbeta forward and 13 Jbeta reverse. Using immunoSEQ multiplex PCR, the repertoire was profiled, and TCRdb retains in-frame clones only, with some absent. This table holds some 150,000 clones, roughly 84% found once. The CDR3 consists of 14 residues. V was clipped by 0 bases and J by 7 bases, with 11 bases between them. In germline, CDR1 is SGHRS, CDR2 YFSETQ. This specimen belongs to a study of cytomegalovirus exposure and HLA in healthy donors. Study results and limitations: Roughly uniform depth of sequencing across donors was assumed in presence/absence analyses. In a later analysis, TCR beta V- and J-gene trimming showed a link to a missense DCLRE1C variant. Reports described diagnosis of cytomegalovirus status by the classifier as highly specific and sensitive. CMV serostatus stood as the only immune exposure information on hand.

This receptor was taken from a young woman in good health and CMV-seronegative. Sequences were obtained from PBMCs. This chain links TRBV5-1 with TRBJ1-5; D remains ambiguous. CDR3 nucleotides: TGCGCCAGCAGCTTGGCCCCGGGTATACAGCCCCAGCATTTT. Amino acid sequence: CASSLAPGIQPQHF.